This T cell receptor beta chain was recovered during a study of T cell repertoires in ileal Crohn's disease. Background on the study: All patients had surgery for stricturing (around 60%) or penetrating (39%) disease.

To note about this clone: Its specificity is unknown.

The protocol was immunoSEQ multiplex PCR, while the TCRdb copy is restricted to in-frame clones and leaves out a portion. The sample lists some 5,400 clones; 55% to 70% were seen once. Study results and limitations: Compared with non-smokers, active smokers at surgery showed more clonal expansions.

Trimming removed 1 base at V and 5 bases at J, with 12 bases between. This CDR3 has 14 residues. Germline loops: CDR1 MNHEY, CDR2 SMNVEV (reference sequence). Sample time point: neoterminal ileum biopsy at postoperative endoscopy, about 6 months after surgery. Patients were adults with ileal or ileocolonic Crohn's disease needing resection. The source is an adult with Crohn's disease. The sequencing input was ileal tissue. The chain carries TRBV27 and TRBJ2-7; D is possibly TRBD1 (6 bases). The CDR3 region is CASSLWTDSNEQYF. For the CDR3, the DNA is TGTGCCAGCAGTTTATGGACAGATAGCAACGAGCAGTACTTC.